Below, 27 T cell receptor beta chains from the same sample are listed, as sequenced in a study of blood T cell repertoires in COVID-19. The repertoire was sequenced with immunoSEQ multiplex PCR; TCRdb's copy has only in-frame clones and lacks some. Of more than 200,000 clones in the sample, about 87% were seen once. Sequenced sample: PBMCs or T cells enriched from blood (not recorded which). These receptors originate from a woman under 40 who had been exposed to COVID-19.

The chain links TRBV6-5 to TRBJ1-3; D remains ambiguous. The V end was cut by 6 bases, the J end by 0 bases, with 9 bases between. The CDR3 is 14 amino acids. Per the germline V gene, CDR1 is MNHEY and CDR2 is SVGAGI. The CDR3 region has the DNA TGTGCCAGCAGAAATGACAACTCTGGAAACACCATATATTTT. This gives the protein CASRNDNSGNTIYF.

J is TRBJ2-1 and V is TRBV9; 10 bases map to TRBD2. CDR3 length: 18 residues. After removal of 0 bases from V and 0 bases from J, the junction contained 6 bases not matched to a gene. Germline CDR1 is SGDLS and CDR2 is YYNGEE. The CDR3 is CASSVGLAGEFSYNEQFF. The DNA of the CDR3 is TGTGCCAGCAGCGTAGGGCTAGCGGGAGAGTTCTCCTACAATGAGCAGTTCTTC. The whole variable domain, remainder taken from reference TRBV9 and TRBJ2-1, is DSGVTQTPKHLITATGQRVTLRCSPRSGDLSVYWYQQSLDQGLQFLIQYYNGEERAKGNILERFSAQQFPDLHSELNLSSLELGDSALYFCASSVGLAGEFSYNEQFFGPGTRLTVL.

This rearrangement joins TRBV5-1 to TRBJ2-5; maybe TRBD2 (5 bases). This CDR3 spans 14 amino acids. CDR1 and CDR2 (germline): SGHRS, YFSETQ. V was shortened by 0 bases and J by 3 bases, with 9 bases between the two germline ends. The CDR3 sequence: CASSLAAGKETQYF. DNA of the CDR3: TGCGCCAGCAGCTTGGCGGCCGGGAAAGAGACCCAGTACTTC.

V gene TRBV12-3 or TRBV12-4 combines with J gene TRBJ2-4; D is ambiguous. Trimming removed 5 bases from V and 4 bases from J, with 6 bases in between. CDR3 length: 12 residues. Written as DNA, the CDR3 is TGTGCCAGCAGTCCTTTAAAAAACATTCAGTACTTC. Its protein product is CASSPLKNIQYF.

This chain connects TRBV11-2 to TRBJ2-1; TRBD2 matches at 13 bases. The CDR3 extends over 18 amino acids. The J segment lost 0 bases and the V segment lost 3 bases, leaving 5 bases of the junction unmatched. Germline-derived CDR1 and CDR2 are SGHAT and FQNNGV. The CDR3 reads CASSLTTSGRASYNEQFF. Written as DNA, the CDR3 is TGTGCCAGCAGCTTGACCACTAGCGGGAGGGCCTCCTACAATGAGCAGTTCTTC.

This clone is a singleton in its sample. The gene calls are TRBV7-6 and TRBJ2-1; a possible D gene is TRBD2 (5 bases). V was cut by 5 bases and J by 9 bases, with 26 bases left in between. Germline loops: CDR1 SGHVS, CDR2 FNYEAQ. There are 17 residues in the CDR3. CDR3 loop: CASSQHVRAERSPEQFF. The CDR3 DNA is TGTGCCAGCAGCCAGCACGTTCGAGCGGAACGGTCCCCTGAGCAGTTCTTC.

This chain uses TRBV2 with TRBJ1-2; a weak D match, TRBD1 (6 bases). Germline assignment: CDR1 SNHLY and CDR2 FYNNEI. The V end was cut by 3 bases, the J end by 6 bases, with 11 bases between. The CDR3 contains 13 residues. In DNA, the CDR3 is TGTGCCAGCAGTGACGGGGGGCCCAATGGCTACACCTTC. Its protein is CASSDGGPNGYTF.

The rearrangement uses TRBV2 and TRBJ2-7; D may be TRBD2 (5 bases). This CDR3 is built from 15 residues. From germline, CDR1 is SNHLY and CDR2 FYNNEI. V lost 6 bases to trimming and J lost 6 bases, with 21 bases between them. The DNA for the CDR3 is TGTGCCAGCAGAGAGTCGCCCGGAGGCACGGGCGAGCAGTACTTC. Protein sequence: CASRESPGGTGEQYF.

This chain uses TRBV5-4 with TRBJ1-1; possibly TRBD1 for D (6 bases). The CDR3 is 13 amino acids. V was pared by 4 bases and J by 1 base, with 8 bases between. Germline V CDR1 and CDR2: SGHNT, YYREEE (reference sequence). The CDR3 bases are TGTGCCAGCAGCCGAGGGGGGAACACTGAAGCTTTCTTT. Its translation is CASSRGGNTEAFF.

This clone was seen only a few times. The CDR3 bases are TGTGCCAGCAGCCAGGGGGTGTCTGGTACGCAGTATTTT. Residues: CASSQGVSGTQYF. The chain uses TRBV7-3 and TRBJ2-3, with 7 nucleotides matching TRBD1. The CDR3 is made up of 13 amino acids. V was pared by 5 bases and J by 8 bases, with 7 bases of the junction left unmatched. From germline, CDR1 is SGHTA and CDR2 FQGTGA.

The V gene is TRBV5-1, the J gene TRBJ2-3, with 8 bases fitting TRBD2. CDR3 length: 15 residues. Germline CDR1 SGHRS, CDR2 YFSETQ. Unmatched junction bases numbered 9, after V lost 2 bases and J lost 7 bases. The CDR3 loop is CASSFSGIKPNTQYF. CDR3 DNA sequence: TGCGCCAGCAGCTTTAGCGGGATTAAACCCAATACGCAGTATTTT.

The chain uses TRBV6-1 and TRBJ2-7, with TRBD1 identical over 8 bases. The CDR3 spans 14 residues. J gave up 4 bases and V 3 bases, and 5 bases lay outside the gene matches. Germline loops: CDR1 MNHNS, CDR2 SASEGT. The CDR3 nucleotides read TGTGCCAGCAGTGACCAGGGGGCTATTTACGAGCAGTACTTC. This sequence encodes CASSDQGAIYEQYF.

The count of this clone is one. CDR3 coding DNA: TGCGCCAGCAGCTTGGCTTCATCGGGACTAGCGAACACCGGGGAGCTGTTTTTT. Translating gives CASSLASSGLANTGELFF. V gene TRBV5-1 combines with J gene TRBJ2-2; 8 bases are a match to TRBD2. This CDR3 comprises 18 residues. V was pared by 0 bases and J by 0 bases, with 7 bases of the junction left unmatched. Germline V gene lookup returns CDR1 SGHRS and CDR2 YFSETQ.

The rearrangement joins TRBV15 to TRBJ1-1; D not resolved. This CDR3 has 14 amino acids. Per the germline V gene, CDR1 is LNHNV and CDR2 is YYDKDF (reference sequence). V was clipped by 0 bases and J by 3 bases, with 8 bases between them. DNA for the CDR3: TGTGCCACCAGCAGAGAATCCGTCCACACTGAAGCTTTCTTT. Translated: CATSRESVHTEAFF.

The rearrangement links TRBV3-1 (or the pseudogene TRBV3-2) to TRBJ2-4; 13 bases match TRBD2. Germline V lookup: CDR1 LGHDT, CDR2 YNNKEL (reference sequence). After removal of 2 bases from V and 6 bases from J, the junction contained 13 bases not matched to a gene. The CDR3 consists of 19 residues. CDR3 protein: CASSQRLAGGQIDRNIQYF. The CDR3 nucleotides are TGTGCCAGCAGCCAACGACTAGCGGGAGGCCAAATCGATCGAAACATTCAGTACTTC.

In its sample, this clone was seen many times. This chain uses TRBV5-4 with TRBJ2-7; D is perhaps TRBD2 (6 bases). Trimming removed 4 bases at V and 2 bases at J, with 16 bases between. Germline CDR1 SGHNT, CDR2 YYREEE (reference sequence). The CDR3 loop spans 15 amino acids. This chain's CDR3 is CASSHDRDSAYEQYF. The CDR3 coding sequence is TGTGCCAGCAGCCATGACCGGGACTCCGCCTACGAGCAGTACTTC. The whole variable domain, filled in from reference TRBV5-4 and TRBJ2-7, reads ETGVTQSPTHLIKTRGQQVTLRCSSQSGHNTVSWYQQALGQGPQFIFQYYREEENGRGNFPPRFSGLQFPNYSSELNVNALELDDSALYLCASSHDRDSAYEQYFGPGTRLTVT.

The chain employs TRBV7-9 and TRBJ2-1; 8 bases match TRBD2. CDR1 is SEHNR and CDR2 is FQNEAQ in the germline V gene (reference sequence). J was trimmed by 8 bases and V by 1 base; bases with no gene match: 4. The CDR3 covers 14 residues. CDR3 nucleotides: TGTGCCAGCAGCTTAGTCCTAGCGGGCCATGAGCAGTTCTTC. Encoded protein: CASSLVLAGHEQFF. Combining the CDR3 with reference TRBV7-9 and TRBJ2-1 gives the whole variable domain DTGVSQNPRHKITKRGQNVTFRCDPISEHNRLYWYRQTLGQGPEFLTYFQNEAQLEKSRLLSDRFSAERPKGSFSTLEIQRTEQGDSAMYLCASSLVLAGHEQFFGPGTRLTVL.

As regards this clone: Within the sample, other DNA sequences also encode this same CDR3. This chain connects TRBV10-1 to TRBJ2-3, with a possible D match to TRBD2 (6 bases). V lost 0 bases and J lost 1, with 11 bases in between. The CDR3 length is 16 residues. Germline assignment: CDR1 WNHNN and CDR2 SYGVQD (reference sequence). The CDR3 bases are TGCGCCAGCAGTGAGTCGGTAGTAGCGGGCACAGATACGCAGTATTTT. Translated: CASSESVVAGTDTQYF.

This chain connects TRBV19 to TRBJ2-7; 7 bases fit TRBD1. Germline-derived CDR1 and CDR2 are LNHDA and SQIVND (reference sequence). The CDR3 extends over 15 amino acids. V dropped 5 bases and J dropped 7; count of bases not matched to a gene: 14. CDR3 loop: CASSAFQGDPGEQYF. DNA for the CDR3: TGTGCCAGTAGTGCGTTTCAGGGGGATCCGGGGGAGCAGTACTTC.

The V gene is TRBV12-5, the J gene TRBJ1-5; D gene uncertain. Germline V gives CDR1 LGHNT, CDR2 FRNRAP. Trimming pared 0 bases from V and 7 bases from J, leaving 16 bases between. This CDR3 has 16 amino acids. Here the CDR3 DNA reads TGTGCTAGTGGTTTGGTACTGGGAGAGGGTAGACAGCCCCAGCATTTT. It encodes CASGLVLGEGRQPQHF.

The chain couples TRBV27 to TRBJ2-7; TRBD1 aligns across 10 bases. The CDR3 extends over 13 amino acids. Germline V gene sequence: CDR1 MNHEY, CDR2 SMNVEV (reference sequence). The V segment lost 8 bases and the J segment 8 bases; nucleotides outside the gene matches: 9. The CDR3: CASATGTGAKQYF. The CDR3, as DNA: TGTGCCAGCGCTACCGGGACAGGGGCGAAGCAGTACTTC.

The genes are TRBV2 and TRBJ1-5, with a possible D match to TRBD1 (5 bases). The length of the CDR3 is 15 residues. In germline, CDR1 is SNHLY, CDR2 FYNNEI. The V end was cut by 7 bases, the J end by 2 bases, with 15 bases between. The CDR3: CASKWGVDGNQPQHF. The DNA of the CDR3 is TGTGCCAGCAAATGGGGGGTTGATGGCAATCAGCCCCAGCATTTT. The entire variable domain, with the rest obtained from reference TRBV2 and TRBJ1-5, is as follows: EPEVTQTPSHQVTQMGQEVILRCVPISNHLYFYWYRQILGQKVEFLVSFYNNEISEKSEIFDDQFSVERPDGSNFTLKIRSTKLEDSAMYFCASKWGVDGNQPQHFGDGTRLSIL.

The genes are TRBV5-1 and TRBJ2-3; 9 nucleotides line up with TRBD2. Per the germline V gene, CDR1 is SGHRS and CDR2 is YFSETQ. V was clipped by 4 bases and J by 6 bases; unmatched bases: 9. The CDR3 is 15 residues long. CDR3 nucleotides: TGCGCCAGCAGCCTATTAGCGGGAGAACCCGATACGCAGTATTTT. This codes for CASSLLAGEPDTQYF.

The chain has TRBV28 and TRBJ2-4, with 14 bases identical to TRBD2. Germline assignment: CDR1 MDHEN and CDR2 SYDVKM. The V gene end was trimmed by 1 base and the J gene end by 1 base; junction bases not matched to a gene: 6. This CDR3 is built from 19 residues. The CDR3 here is CASSLYRTSGRIAKNIQYF. The DNA of the CDR3 is TGTGCCAGCAGTTTATATCGGACTAGCGGGAGGATTGCCAAAAACATTCAGTACTTC.

The chain joins TRBV10-2 to TRBJ2-6; 9 nucleotides agree with TRBD1. Trimming removed 6 bases from V and 1 base from J; junction bases left unmatched: 7. The CDR3 covers 17 residues. In germline, CDR1 is WSHSY, CDR2 SAAADI. CDR3 region: CASRFPQGASGANVLTF. CDR3 in DNA: TGCGCCAGCAGGTTCCCACAGGGGGCTTCTGGGGCCAACGTCCTGACTTTC.

The chain has TRBV18 and TRBJ1-6; TRBD1 agrees at 8 bases. Germline V gene data show CDR1 as KGHSH and CDR2 as LQKENI. V was clipped by 6 bases and J by 7 bases; unmatched bases: 11. This CDR3 contains 16 residues. The CDR3 spells CASSPISGTGNSPLHF. CDR3 nucleotides: TGTGCCAGCTCCCCTATTTCCGGGACAGGCAATTCACCCCTCCACTTT. The full variable domain, rest sourced from reference TRBV18 and TRBJ1-6, is NAGVMQNPRHLVRRRGQEARLRCSPMKGHSHVYWYRQLPEEGLKFMVYLQKENIIDESGMPKERFSAEFPKEGPSILRIQQVVRGDSAAYFCASSPISGTGNSPLHFGNGTRLTVT.

The chain carries TRBV7-6 and TRBJ2-2; 10 nucleotides align to TRBD1. Per the germline V gene, CDR1 is SGHVS and CDR2 is FNYEAQ. Trimming cost V 4 bases and J 3 bases; bases outside gene matches: 5. This CDR3 is 16 amino acids long. CDR3 amino acids: CASSSTGTGDTGELFF. CDR3 bases: TGTGCCAGCAGCTCGACCGGGACAGGGGACACCGGGGAGCTGTTTTTT.